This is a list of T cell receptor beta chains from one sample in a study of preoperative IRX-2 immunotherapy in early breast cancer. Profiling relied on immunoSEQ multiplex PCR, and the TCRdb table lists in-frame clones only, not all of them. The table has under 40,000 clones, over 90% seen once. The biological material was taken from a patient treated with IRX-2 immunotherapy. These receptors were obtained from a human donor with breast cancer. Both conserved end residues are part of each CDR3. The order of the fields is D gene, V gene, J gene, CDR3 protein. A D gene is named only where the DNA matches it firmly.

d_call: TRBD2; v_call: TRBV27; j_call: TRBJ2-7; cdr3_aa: CASQRAGVSYEQYF
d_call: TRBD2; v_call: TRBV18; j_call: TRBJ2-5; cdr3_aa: CASSPLAGLEGKTQYF
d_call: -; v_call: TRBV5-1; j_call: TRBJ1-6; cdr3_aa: CASSPDGSPLHF
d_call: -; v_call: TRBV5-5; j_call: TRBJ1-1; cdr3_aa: CASSPHTEAFF
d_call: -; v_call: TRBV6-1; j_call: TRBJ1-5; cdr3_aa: CASRGSDQPQHF
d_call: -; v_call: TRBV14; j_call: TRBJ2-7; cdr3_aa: CASSQSTGTYEQYF
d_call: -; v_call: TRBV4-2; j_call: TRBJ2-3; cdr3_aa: CASSQDGGGGADTQYF
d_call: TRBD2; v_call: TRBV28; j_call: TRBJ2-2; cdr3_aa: CASSPLTSGRRGELFF
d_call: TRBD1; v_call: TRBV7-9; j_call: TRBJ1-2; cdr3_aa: CASSFPLQGVPDYGYTF
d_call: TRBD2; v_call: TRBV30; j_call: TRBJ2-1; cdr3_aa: CAWSYSGSNNEQFF
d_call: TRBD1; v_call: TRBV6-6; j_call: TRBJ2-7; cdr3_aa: CASSYQQGAYEQYF
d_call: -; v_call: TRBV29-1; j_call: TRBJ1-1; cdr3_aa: CSALKNTEAFF
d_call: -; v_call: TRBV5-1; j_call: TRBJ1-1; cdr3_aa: CASSLKGTPDENTEAFF
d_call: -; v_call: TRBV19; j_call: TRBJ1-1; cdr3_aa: CASSIKGTREAFF
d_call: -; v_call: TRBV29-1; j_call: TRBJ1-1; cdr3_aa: CSVEWQRATEAFF
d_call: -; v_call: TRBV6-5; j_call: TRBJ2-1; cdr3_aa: CASSYAGAKLEQFF
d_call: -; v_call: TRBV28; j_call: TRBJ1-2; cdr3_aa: CASSLGFSGYYGYTF
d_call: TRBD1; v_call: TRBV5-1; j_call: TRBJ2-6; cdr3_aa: CASSLAQGEPGANVLTF